This TCR beta chain was captured in a study of blood T cell repertoires in COVID-19. Study-wide context: The samples span acute and convalescent COVID-19 from the United States, Italy and Spain. Nucleic acid was either cDNA or gDNA, and it came from T cells, B-cell-depleted T cells, or PBMCs.

The CDR3 totals 14 residues. CDR1 GTSNPN and CDR2 SVGIG come from the germline V gene (reference sequence). The V end lost 3 bases, the J end lost 4 bases, and 14 bases lay between the germline ends. Per the study methods: The authors estimated nucleated cell counts from reference gene primer amplification. Profiling relied on immunoSEQ multiplex PCR, and the TCRdb table lists in-frame clones only, not all of them. D and trimming were read from the DNA, whereas the V and J calls and clone size are those reported in that table. The sample holds about 140,000 clones, approximately 80% seen once. Sequenced sample: peripheral blood. The TCR sequence derives from a man between 65 and 85 years old who had recovered from COVID-19. The chain has TRBV30 and TRBJ2-3; D might be TRBD2 (5 bases). The CDR3 DNA is TGTGCCTGGAGCGACGGGGATGGACCAGATACGCAGTATTTT. As protein: CAWSDGDGPDTQYF.